Listed here are 11 T cell receptor beta chains from one sample, sequenced in a study of OX40 agonist ivuxolimab in advanced cancers. Generated by immunoSEQ multiplex PCR, the TCRdb table keeps only in-frame clones and is missing some. The repertoire includes some 57,000 clones, around 89% of them detected once, and about 5% sits in the top ten. The material sequenced was CD4+ or CD8+ T cells sorted from blood, taken in a trial of the OX40 agonist ivuxolimab. All receptors come from an adult with an advanced solid tumor such as melanoma, head and neck, liver or kidney cancer.

The CDR3 reads CASSQEKEVGNTIYF. For the CDR3, the DNA is TGTGCCAGCAGCCAAGAAAAGGAGGTTGGAAACACCATATATTTT. The rearrangement joins TRBV4-2 to TRBJ1-3, with D unclear. Between the trimmed V and J ends, which lost 0 bases and 3 bases, there was a span of 9 bases. The germline V gene has CDR1 LGHNA and CDR2 YNFKEQ. This CDR3 is 15 amino acids long.

The CDR3 loop is CASSEDRWVGVQYF. Written as DNA, the CDR3 is TGTGCCAGCAGCGAGGACCGTTGGGTAGGTGTGCAGTACTTC. The chain is built from TRBV2 and TRBJ2-7; D is unresolved. Trimming pared 6 bases from V and 9 bases from J, leaving 21 bases between. This CDR3 spans 14 amino acids. CDR1 is SNHLY, CDR2 FYNNEI, per germline.

V and J are TRBV7-2 and TRBJ2-1; 7 bases map to TRBD2. V was pared by 3 bases and J by 5 bases, with 10 bases of the junction left unmatched. Per the germline V gene, CDR1 is SGHTA and CDR2 is FQGNSA. The CDR3 extends over 16 amino acids. The CDR3 DNA follows: TGTGCCAGCAGCTTTTGGTCGGGACTAAAAGACAATGAGCAGTTCTTC. Its translation: CASSFWSGLKDNEQFF.

The V gene is TRBV19, the J gene TRBJ1-3; D is ambiguous. The CDR3 extends over 14 amino acids. CDR1 and CDR2 from the germline V gene are LNHDA and SQIVND (reference sequence). Trimming pared 7 bases from V and 2 bases from J, leaving 12 bases between. CDR3 loop: CASTTTVAGNTIYF. DNA of the CDR3: TGTGCCAGTACGACTACAGTGGCTGGAAACACCATATATTTT.

The chain links TRBV5-6 to TRBJ2-1, with D perhaps matching TRBD2 (5 bases). Germline-derived CDR1 and CDR2 are SGHDT and YYEEEE. V lost 4 bases and J lost 4, with 9 bases in between. This CDR3 has 13 residues. CDR3: CASSLTTYNEQFF. The CDR3 DNA reads TGTGCCAGCAGCCTGACTACTTACAATGAGCAGTTCTTC.

The V and J genes are TRBV12-5 and TRBJ2-1; D is unclear. Per the germline V gene, CDR1 is LGHNT and CDR2 is FRNRAP. The ends were cut back, 5 bases at V and 6 bases at J, with 5 bases in the middle. The CDR3 runs to 11 residues. CDR3 region: CASGLGNEQFF. The CDR3 DNA is TGTGCTAGTGGTCTCGGCAATGAGCAGTTCTTC.

V gene TRBV5-1 combines with J gene TRBJ1-3; the match to TRBD1 covers 7 bases. Germline lookup yields CDR1 SGHRS and CDR2 YFSETQ. The CDR3 loop spans 16 amino acids. The V segment lost 2 bases and the J segment 4 bases; nucleotides outside the gene matches: 9. This CDR3 is CASSLGSTGTGNTIYF. In nucleotides, the CDR3 is TGCGCCAGCAGCTTAGGGTCGACAGGGACGGGAAACACCATATATTTT.

The chain links TRBV7-2 to TRBJ1-4; the D gene is possibly TRBD1 (5 bases). The V gene lost 4 bases and the J gene lost 2 bases, with 14 bases spanning the gap. CDR3 length equals 16 residues. The germline CDR1 and CDR2 sequences are SGHTA and FQGNSA. Written as DNA, the CDR3 is TGTGCCAGCAGCTCGACAGTATTTGCTACTAATGAAAAACTGTTTTTT. Translation gives CASSSTVFATNEKLFF.

This chain joins TRBV19 and TRBJ1-2; TRBD1 matches at 8 bases. J lost 4 bases, V lost 0 bases, and 10 bases had no gene match. Per germline, CDR1 LNHDA and CDR2 SQIVND (reference sequence). The CDR3 is 17 amino acids. DNA of the CDR3: TGTGCCAGTAGTATAGATTGGGACAGGAACTTGGGCTATGGCTACACCTTC. This codes for CASSIDWDRNLGYGYTF.

V gene TRBV29-1 combines with J gene TRBJ1-1; 9 bases match TRBD1. V gave up 6 bases and J gave up 8 bases; unmatched junction bases: 7. CDR3 length: 12 residues. Germline lookup yields CDR1 SQVTM and CDR2 ANQGSEA. CDR3 coding DNA: TGCAGCGTCAAACAGGGGGCTAAAGAAGCTTTCTTT. This encodes CSVKQGAKEAFF.

The J gene is TRBJ1-1, the V gene TRBV9, with D maybe TRBD1 (6 bases). V was shortened by 3 bases and J by 2 bases, with 14 bases between the two germline ends. This CDR3 is 15 amino acids long. CDR1 is SGDLS, CDR2 YYNGEE, per germline. The CDR3 bases are TGTGCCAGCAGCGGTCCCGGGACAATAAACACTGAAGCTTTCTTT. Encoded protein: CASSGPGTINTEAFF.